This T cell receptor (beta chain) was observed in a study of identical twins. Overall study findings and caveats: The same donors were not followed; conclusions instead depended on cross-sectional statistical analysis.

This clonotype has only a few counts. Antigen unknown. V was pared by 2 bases and J by 9 bases, with 8 bases between. The CDR3 spans 12 residues. Germline lookup yields CDR1 LGHDT and CDR2 YNNKEL (reference sequence). TCRdb called the 5' RACE reads again in MiXCR, with one record for every CDR3 protein. The sample carries over 600,000 distinct CDR3 sequences, 21% recorded once. This sample also appeared in a second study, on T cells expressing NK-cell markers. From that paper: In a handful of donors, dominant clonotypes made up about 28.3-65% of CD3+CD56-NKG2C+ cells.

The clonotype was recovered from a woman aged 18 to 35 in good health. J is TRBJ2-1 and V is TRBV3-1; D not resolved. Sequencing used PBMCs. Written as DNA, the CDR3 is TGTGCCAGCAGCCAATCGTCGGGTGAGCAGTTCTTC. It translates to CASSQSSGEQFF.